A selection of T cell receptor beta chains follows, all from one sample in a study of blood T cell repertoires in COVID-19. Libraries were prepared by immunoSEQ multiplex PCR; TCRdb keeps only in-frame clonotypes and omits some of them. This sample carries about 440,000 clones, 70% to 90% of them seen once, and the ten largest clones take 10% to 15%. The specimen was peripheral blood. The receptors stem from a woman aged 45-59 years with COVID-19, enrolled during active disease. CDR3s include the opening cysteine and the closing phenylalanine or tryptophan. The order of the fields is CDR3 DNA, CDR3 protein, D gene, clone size, V gene, J gene, CDR3 length. The D gene is left open where the match is weak. Not all rows give a size; the values are once, few, many and, for expanded clones, a class.

cdr3_nt: TGCGCCAGCAGGACCGACAGACTGAACACTGAAGCTTTCTTT
cdr3_aa: CASRTDRLNTEAFF
d_call: -
clone_size: -
v_call: TRBV5-1
j_call: TRBJ1-1
cdr3_length: 14

cdr3_nt: TGTGCCAGCAGTCCCCCGGGGGGGAATATCAACGAGCAGTACTTC
cdr3_aa: CASSPPGGNINEQYF
d_call: TRBD2
clone_size: -
v_call: TRBV6-2/TRBV6-3
j_call: TRBJ2-7
cdr3_length: 15

cdr3_nt: TGTGCCAGCAGGGGAGCCGGGGAGCTGTTTTTT
cdr3_aa: CASRGAGELFF
d_call: -
clone_size: -
v_call: TRBV27
j_call: TRBJ2-2
cdr3_length: 11

cdr3_nt: TGCGCCAGCAGTCTCTTAGGAGACAGCCATGGCTACACCTTC
cdr3_aa: CASSLLGDSHGYTF
d_call: -
clone_size: once
v_call: TRBV5-1
j_call: TRBJ1-2
cdr3_length: 14

cdr3_nt: TGCAGCTTAGGGGTGAACACTGAAGCTTTCTTT
cdr3_aa: CSLGVNTEAFF
d_call: -
clone_size: -
v_call: TRBV29-1
j_call: TRBJ1-1
cdr3_length: 11

cdr3_nt: TGCAGCGTTGACCCTTGGGACAGGCCCACAGATACGCAGTATTTT
cdr3_aa: CSVDPWDRPTDTQYF
d_call: TRBD1
clone_size: -
v_call: TRBV29-1
j_call: TRBJ2-3
cdr3_length: 15

cdr3_nt: TGCGCCAGCAGCTTGTGGTCGGGGGAAGAGACCCAGTACTTC
cdr3_aa: CASSLWSGEETQYF
d_call: -
clone_size: -
v_call: TRBV5-1
j_call: TRBJ2-5
cdr3_length: 14

cdr3_nt: TGTGCCAGCAGCCCGGGGACAGGGAGAGGTGAAAAACTGTTTTTT
cdr3_aa: CASSPGTGRGEKLFF
d_call: TRBD1
clone_size: -
v_call: TRBV7-9
j_call: TRBJ1-4
cdr3_length: 15

cdr3_nt: TGTGCCAGCCGTGCGGGACTAGCGGAGACCCAGTACTTC
cdr3_aa: CASRAGLAETQYF
d_call: TRBD2
clone_size: -
v_call: TRBV12-3/TRBV12-4
j_call: TRBJ2-5
cdr3_length: 13

cdr3_nt: TGTGCCAGCAGTGAGGGATTGGGACAGGGGGCCCGAGAAGCTTTCTTT
cdr3_aa: CASSEGLGQGAREAFF
d_call: TRBD1
clone_size: -
v_call: TRBV25-1
j_call: TRBJ1-1
cdr3_length: 16

cdr3_nt: TGTGCCAGCAGTTTATATTCAGGGGCTGGAAACACCATATATTTT
cdr3_aa: CASSLYSGAGNTIYF
d_call: -
clone_size: -
v_call: TRBV28
j_call: TRBJ1-3
cdr3_length: 15

cdr3_nt: TGTGCCAGCAGCCGCGATAAGGCGCGGGGGCCTGGAAACACCATATATTTT
cdr3_aa: CASSRDKARGPGNTIYF
d_call: -
clone_size: -
v_call: TRBV5-6
j_call: TRBJ1-3
cdr3_length: 17

cdr3_nt: TGTGCCAGCAGCTTCGGAGGGGCTACCGGGGAGCTGTTTTTT
cdr3_aa: CASSFGGATGELFF
d_call: -
clone_size: -
v_call: TRBV11-1
j_call: TRBJ2-2
cdr3_length: 14

cdr3_nt: TGTGCCAGCAGCTTCACAGGGACGAGAGATGAGCAGTTCTTC
cdr3_aa: CASSFTGTRDEQFF
d_call: -
clone_size: -
v_call: TRBV11-3
j_call: TRBJ2-1
cdr3_length: 14

cdr3_nt: TGTGCCAGCAGTGACCGCTCCGGGACAGGGCACGGCTACACCTTC
cdr3_aa: CASSDRSGTGHGYTF
d_call: TRBD1
clone_size: few
v_call: TRBV25-1
j_call: TRBJ1-2
cdr3_length: 15

cdr3_nt: TGCGCCAGCAGCCCCCGGGACACCGGTGAGCAGTTCTTC
cdr3_aa: CASSPRDTGEQFF
d_call: -
clone_size: -
v_call: TRBV5-1
j_call: TRBJ2-1
cdr3_length: 13